The 19 T cell receptor beta chains below were found in one sample sequenced in a study of T-cell memory formation after mild COVID-19. TCRdb independently ran MiXCR on the 5' RACE reads; one entry per CDR3 protein. The sample carries 300,000 to 400,000 distinct CDR3 sequences, 10% to 15% recorded once. The sequencing sample was made of PBMCs or a T cell subset sorted from them (not recorded which). These receptors were collected from a man between 18 and 29 years old who had mild COVID-19 (a few samples of this study predate the infection). Cell type and time point are not known.

This clonotype has a handful of counts. This chain connects TRBV20-1 to TRBJ2-2, with no clear D. The length of the CDR3 is 14 residues. Per the germline V gene, CDR1 is DFQATT and CDR2 is SNEGSKA (reference sequence). Trimming stripped 3 bases from V and 3 bases from J, with 11 bases between. CDR3 DNA sequence: TGCAGTGCTAGCCCGCACCTGGACACCGGGGAGCTGTTTTTT. Protein sequence: CSASPHLDTGELFF.

The genes are TRBV6-2 or TRBV6-3 and TRBJ2-4; 10 nucleotides agree with TRBD2. The trim removed 0 bases at V and 4 bases at J, leaving 6 bases unmatched. Germline V CDR1 and CDR2: MNHEY, SVGEGT. This CDR3 comprises 17 residues. The CDR3 here is CASSYSAGSGGKNIQYF. In nucleotides, the CDR3 is TGTGCCAGCAGTTACTCGGCGGGTAGCGGGGGGAAAAACATTCAGTACTTC.

The rearrangement links TRBV12-3 or TRBV12-4 to TRBJ1-1; D unresolved. The CDR3 runs to 13 residues. V was cut by 6 bases and J by 0 bases, with 8 bases left in between. The CDR3 spells CASRDILNTEAFF. The CDR3 DNA reads TGTGCCAGCAGAGACATTCTGAACACTGAAGCTTTCTTT.

This clonotype was counted a few times. The J gene is TRBJ1-4, the V gene TRBV3-1; D unresolved. Germline CDR1 LGHDT, CDR2 YNNKEL (reference sequence). Trimming removed 5 bases at V and 8 bases at J, with 9 bases between. The CDR3 totals 12 residues. CDR3 in amino acids: CASSSEHEKLFF. The CDR3 DNA follows: TGTGCCAGCAGCTCCGAGCACGAAAAACTGTTTTTT.

This clonotype was observed a few times. The gene calls are TRBV2 and TRBJ2-3; tentative D call: TRBD1 (6 bases). Trimming pared 8 bases from V and 5 bases from J, leaving 11 bases between. The germline V gene encodes CDR1 SNHLY and CDR2 FYNNEI. This CDR3 contains 12 residues. CDR3 in DNA: TGTGCCAGCCTCAGGGGTGGAGATACGCAGTATTTT. It translates to CASLRGGDTQYF.

This clonotype was counted between two and nine times. The V call is TRBV7-9, the J call TRBJ1-2; 9 nucleotides match TRBD1. V dropped 5 bases and J dropped 3; count of bases not matched to a gene: 10. Germline-derived CDR1 and CDR2 are SEHNR and FQNEAQ (reference sequence). The CDR3 covers 16 residues. CDR3: CASSPIGGTGHYGYTF. The CDR3 DNA sequence: TGTGCCAGCAGCCCCATTGGAGGGACAGGGCACTATGGCTACACCTTC.

Ten or more counts support this clonotype. The chain joins TRBV18 to TRBJ2-5; 11 positions match TRBD1. CDR3 size: 15 residues. CDR1 is KGHSH and CDR2 is LQKENI in the germline V gene. The trim removed 2 bases at V and 7 bases at J, leaving 6 bases unmatched. CDR3 in amino acids: CASSPSGQGAATQYF. CDR3 DNA: TGTGCCAGCTCACCAAGTGGACAGGGGGCCGCGACCCAGTACTTC.

V usage is TRBV7-6 and J usage is TRBJ2-5, with D perhaps being TRBD1 or TRBD2 (5 bases each). This CDR3 is 13 amino acids long. V was cut by 4 bases and J by 3 bases, with 9 bases left in between. CDR1 and CDR2 from the germline V gene are SGHVS and FNYEAQ. CDR3 bases: TGTGCCAGCAGCTCGGGACCGAAAGAGACCCAGTACTTC. It encodes CASSSGPKETQYF.

This clonotype was counted only a few times. This sequence joins TRBV4-2 and TRBJ2-5; 12 positions match TRBD2. Germline V lookup: CDR1 LGHNA, CDR2 YNFKEQ. Trimming took 0 bases from V and 5 from J; bases not matched to a gene: 1. The CDR3 runs to 15 residues. The CDR3 DNA reads as TGTGCCAGCAGCCAAGAAGGGACTAGCGGGGAGACCCAGTACTTC. Its translation is CASSQEGTSGETQYF.

This clonotype appeared many times. The chain combines TRBV7-2 with TRBJ2-3; 9 bases match TRBD1. J was trimmed by 1 base and V by 4 bases; bases with no gene match: 9. In germline, CDR1 is SGHTA, CDR2 FQGNSA. CDR3 length: 17 amino acids. DNA for the CDR3: TGTGCCAGCAGCTCCGCCCTAGGGACAGGGCGCACAGATACGCAGTATTTT. This gives the protein CASSSALGTGRTDTQYF.

This clonotype turned up a few times. The V call is TRBV15, the J call TRBJ1-4, with D hard to call. The germline gives CDR1 LNHNV, CDR2 YYDKDF (reference sequence). Trimming shortened V by 6 bases and J by 8 bases, and 19 bases separated the two germline ends. The CDR3 is 15 residues long. The CDR3 reads CATSPRTSAREKLFF. The CDR3, as DNA: TGTGCCACCAGTCCTCGGACTTCCGCCCGGGAAAAACTGTTTTTT.

This sequence joins TRBV4-2 and TRBJ2-4; 10 bases map to TRBD2. Trimming at V came to 2 bases and at J to 1 base, leaving 5 bases not matched to a gene. The CDR3 has 17 amino acids. Looked up from germline, CDR1 is LGHNA and CDR2 is YNFKEQ. This chain's CDR3 is CASSQTGTSAAKNIQYF. CDR3 nucleotides: TGTGCCAGCAGCCAAACCGGGACTAGCGCTGCCAAAAACATTCAGTACTTC.

The chain uses TRBV5-1 and TRBJ2-2; tentatively, D is TRBD2 (5 bases). V was trimmed by 4 bases and J by 4 bases, leaving 11 bases between them. The CDR3 is made up of 14 amino acids. From germline, CDR1 is SGHRS and CDR2 YFSETQ. The CDR3 DNA reads as TGCGCCAGCAGCCCAGGACTGCTCACCGGGGAGCTGTTTTTT. This codes for CASSPGLLTGELFF.

The sample holds many counts of this clonotype. The rearrangement joins TRBV12-3 or TRBV12-4 to TRBJ2-3, with TRBD1 identical over 8 bases. The junction had 5 bases not matched to a gene; V was cut back by 6 bases and J by 3 bases. The CDR3 sequence is 14 residues long. The CDR3 here is CASSPTGATDTQYF. The CDR3 DNA sequence: TGTGCCAGCAGCCCGACAGGGGCTACAGATACGCAGTATTTT.

This clonotype was recorded many times. The V call is TRBV5-1, the J call TRBJ2-7, with TRBD1 matching 10 bases. Germline CDR1 reads SGHRS; CDR2 reads YFSETQ. CDR3 size: 16 residues. V shed 0 bases, J shed 4 bases, and the junction held 7 bases outside the gene matches. The CDR3 region is CASSLGQGALGYEQYF. In DNA form, the CDR3 reads TGCGCCAGCAGCTTGGGACAGGGGGCGTTGGGGTACGAGCAGTACTTC. Full variable domain (outside the CDR3, taken from reference TRBV5-1 and TRBJ2-7): KAGVTQTPRYLIKTRGQQVTLSCSPISGHRSVSWYQQTPGQGLQFLFEYFSETQRNKGNFPGRFSGRQFSNSRSEMNVSTLELGDSALYLCASSLGQGALGYEQYFGPGTRLTVT.

The chain combines TRBV2 with TRBJ1-5; 9 nucleotides align to TRBD1. V dropped 6 bases and J dropped 6; count of bases not matched to a gene: 3. Germline CDR1 reads SNHLY; CDR2 reads FYNNEI. The CDR3 covers 13 residues. In DNA, the CDR3 is TGTGCCAGCAGCACAGGGGGCCTTCAGCCCCAGCATTTT. As protein: CASSTGGLQPQHF.

This chain links TRBV7-2 with TRBJ2-5, with a weak D call TRBD2 (6 bases). CDR3 length equals 14 residues. Germline lookup yields CDR1 SGHTA and CDR2 FQGNSA. V lost 4 bases, J lost 2 bases, and 11 bases lay in between. The CDR3 region is CASSSAGRQETQYF. CDR3 nucleotide sequence: TGTGCCAGCAGCTCCGCGGGGAGACAAGAGACCCAGTACTTC.

CDR3 in amino acids: CASRTDGKETQYF. In DNA form, the CDR3 reads TGTGCCAGCAGGACCGACGGTAAAGAGACCCAGTACTTC. The V call is TRBV9, the J call TRBJ2-5; D unclear. This CDR3 is 13 amino acids long. V was clipped by 5 bases and J by 3 bases, with 11 bases between them. Germline assignment: CDR1 SGDLS and CDR2 YYNGEE.

The gene calls are TRBV19 and TRBJ1-2; no clear D. The germline V gene has CDR1 LNHDA and CDR2 SQIVND (reference sequence). The CDR3 sequence is 13 residues long. Trimming removed 3 bases from V and 6 bases from J, with 11 bases in between. The CDR3 sequence is CASSILASDGYTF. As DNA, the CDR3 is TGTGCCAGTAGTATCCTGGCATCAGATGGCTACACCTTC.